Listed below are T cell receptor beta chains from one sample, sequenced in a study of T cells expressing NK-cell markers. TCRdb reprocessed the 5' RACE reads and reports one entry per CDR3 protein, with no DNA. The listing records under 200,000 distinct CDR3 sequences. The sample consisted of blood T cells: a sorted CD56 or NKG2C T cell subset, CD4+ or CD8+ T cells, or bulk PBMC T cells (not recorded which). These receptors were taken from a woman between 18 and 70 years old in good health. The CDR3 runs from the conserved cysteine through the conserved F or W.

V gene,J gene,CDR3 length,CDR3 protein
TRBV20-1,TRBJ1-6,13,CSALTDDNSPLHF
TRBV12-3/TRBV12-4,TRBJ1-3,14,CASSHRGAGNTIYF
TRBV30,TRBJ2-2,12,CAWTGVPGELFF
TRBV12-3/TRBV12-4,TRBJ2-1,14,CASSLSMGNNEQFF
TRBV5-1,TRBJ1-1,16,CASSLEGAGRNTEAFF
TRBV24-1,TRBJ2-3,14,CATSAGLATDTQYF
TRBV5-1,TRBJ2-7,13,CASSFGGGGEQYF
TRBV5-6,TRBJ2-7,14,CASSFSGTVPEQYF
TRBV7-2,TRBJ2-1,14,CASSSYQGYNEQFF
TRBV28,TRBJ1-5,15,CASSFQDRRNQPQHF
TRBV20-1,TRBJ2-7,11,CSARVQYEQYF
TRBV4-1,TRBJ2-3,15,CASSQDQGARDTQYF
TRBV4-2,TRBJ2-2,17,CASSQESGRASIGELFF
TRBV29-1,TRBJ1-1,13,CSVTLDPASGAFF
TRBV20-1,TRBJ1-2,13,CSASPQGNYGYTF